The entry below describes one TCR beta chain. The data derive from a study of T cells in women clearing cervical HPV infection. The repertoire was sequenced with immunoSEQ multiplex PCR; TCRdb's copy has only in-frame clones and lacks some. This sample's table has under 45,000 clones. Sequenced input: blood buffy coat. The receptor was derived from a woman between 18 and 70 years old with a cervical HPV16 infection that either progressed to CIN3+ or cleared (not recorded which).

The CDR3 protein is CASRKGGSYNEQFF. CDR3 DNA (partial): TGTGCCAGCAGGAAAGGGGGTTCCTACAATGAG. The rearrangement joins TRBV5-6 to TRBJ2-1; D possibly corresponds to TRBD1 (6 bases). The CDR3 end is not reached by the read, which stops 3 residues before it; the germline J gene fills it in. The V gene's germline CDR1 is SGHDT and CDR2 YYEEEE. V was clipped by 5 bases and J by 1 base, with 10 bases between them. The length of the CDR3 is 14 residues.